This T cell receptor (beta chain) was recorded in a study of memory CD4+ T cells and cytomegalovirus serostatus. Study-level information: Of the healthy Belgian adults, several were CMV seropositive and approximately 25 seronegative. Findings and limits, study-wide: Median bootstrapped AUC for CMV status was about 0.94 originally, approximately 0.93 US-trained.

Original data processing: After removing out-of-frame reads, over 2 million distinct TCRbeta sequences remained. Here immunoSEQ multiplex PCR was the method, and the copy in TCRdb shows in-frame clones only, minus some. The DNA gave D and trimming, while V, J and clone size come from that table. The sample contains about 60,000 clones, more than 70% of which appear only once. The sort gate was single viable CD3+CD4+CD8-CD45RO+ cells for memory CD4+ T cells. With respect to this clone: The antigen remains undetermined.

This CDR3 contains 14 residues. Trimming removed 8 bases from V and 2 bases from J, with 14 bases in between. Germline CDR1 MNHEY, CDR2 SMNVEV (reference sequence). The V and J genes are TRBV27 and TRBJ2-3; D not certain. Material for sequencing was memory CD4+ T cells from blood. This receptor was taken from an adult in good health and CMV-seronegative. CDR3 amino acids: CASRQELPTDTQYF. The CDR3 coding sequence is TGTGCCAGCCGACAAGAGCTCCCCACAGATACGCAGTATTTT.